This T cell receptor (beta chain) originates from a study of regulatory T cells in long-lasting Graves disease. Study at large: Antithyroid drug exposure in newly diagnosed Graves' patients had lasted under 3 months.

CDR3-region Arm-PCR and iRepertoire HTBI primers produced the TCR beta libraries. One entry per CDR3 protein results from TCRdb running MiXCR on the multiplex PCR reads. The table records hundreds of thousands of distinct CDR3 sequences, 16% of them present only once. The CDR3 length is 14 residues. Trimming pared 0 bases from V and 6 bases from J, leaving 11 bases between. Germline V gives CDR1 SEHNR, CDR2 FQNEAQ (reference sequence). In its sample, this clonotype was seen a few times. Regarding time point: newly diagnosed GD, antithyroid drugs for less than 3 months. Extracted RNA from PBMCs served as the source of the TCR library. A further study also used this sample, focusing on T cells in Graves' hyperthyroidism and ophthalmopathy.

This rearrangement joins TRBV7-9 to TRBJ2-5; tentative D call: TRBD1 (5 bases). This receptor was identified in a man in his forties with Graves disease. Sequences were derived from peripheral blood mononuclear cells (PBMCs), sampled at new diagnosis, from a patient treated with antithyroid drugs. The CDR3 coding sequence is TGTGCCAGCAGCTTAGCGGTCAGGGTTAAGACCCAGTACTTC. Amino acids: CASSLAVRVKTQYF.